Listed below are T cell receptor beta chains from one sample, sequenced in a study of T cells after yellow fever vaccination. TCRdb re-called the 5' RACE reads through MiXCR, storing one row per CDR3 protein. In the table there are over 300,000 distinct CDR3 sequences, around 6.8% of which are singletons. Sequencing used PBMCs, obtained 35 to 50 days after the first yellow fever vaccination. The receptor set was obtained from a man aged 18 to 30 who received the YFV17D yellow fever vaccine. CDR3s include the opening cysteine and the closing phenylalanine or tryptophan. D genes are given only for firm matches. The size of a clone is reported for some rows only, either as once, few or many, or as a class for expanded clones.

d_call,v_call,j_call,clone_size,cdr3_nt,cdr3_aa
TRBD2,TRBV5-1,TRBJ2-1,many,TGCGCCAGCAGCCGGTCACTAGCGGGGGCCTCCTACAATGAGCAGTTCTTC,CASSRSLAGASYNEQFF
NA,TRBV7-2,TRBJ2-2,few,TGTGCCAGCAGCTCGCGGGGGCCCATTCCCGGGGAGCTGTTTTTT,CASSSRGPIPGELFF
TRBD1,TRBV18,TRBJ2-5,many,TGTGCCAGCTCGACAGGGGAGGAGACCCAGTACTTC,CASSTGEETQYF
TRBD2,TRBV11-2,TRBJ2-7,few,TGTGCCAGCAGGCGGACTAGCGGGGGGTCCTACGAGCAGTACTTC,CASRRTSGGSYEQYF
TRBD2,TRBV4-2,TRBJ2-5,NA,TGTGCCAGCAGCCAAACTAGCGGGGAACTCCAAGAGACCCAGTACTTC,CASSQTSGELQETQYF
NA,TRBV19,TRBJ1-5,NA,TGTGCCAGTAGTATACTAGACAGGCTAAGCAATCAGCCCCAGCATTTT,CASSILDRLSNQPQHF
TRBD1,TRBV6-1,TRBJ1-2,many,TGTGCCAGCAGTGCGGACAGGGCTAACTATGGCTACACCTTC,CASSADRANYGYTF
NA,TRBV12-3/TRBV12-4,TRBJ2-2,many,TGTGCCATCACTGGCGGGGCCAACACCGGGGAGCTGTTTTTT,CAITGGANTGELFF
NA,TRBV18,TRBJ2-4,few,TGTGCCAGCTCACCCACCGCCCAAAACATTCAGTACTTC,CASSPTAQNIQYF
NA,TRBV19,TRBJ1-1,NA,TGTGCCAGTAGATGGGGGGCGGTAAACACTGAAGCTTTCTTT,CASRWGAVNTEAFF
NA,TRBV21-1,TRBJ2-1,many,TGTGCCAGCAGCAACGGTGGGTCTAGGTACCTCTACAATGAGCAGTTCTTC,CASSNGGSRYLYNEQFF
NA,TRBV5-1,TRBJ1-4,many,TGCGCCAGCAGCTTGGGGGGGGCCAATGAAAAACTGTTTTTT,CASSLGGANEKLFF
NA,TRBV5-1,TRBJ1-2,few,TGCGCCAGCAGCTTGGAGGGGGGAGGCTATGGCTACACCTTC,CASSLEGGGYGYTF
NA,TRBV7-2,TRBJ1-1,NA,TGTGCCAGCAGCTTAGGAGGAGGCAGGGCCACTGAAGCTTTCTTT,CASSLGGGRATEAFF
NA,TRBV4-3,TRBJ1-4,few,TGCGCCAGCAGCCAAGCTTCAGCCTTTAATGAAAAACTGTTTTTT,CASSQASAFNEKLFF
NA,TRBV6-1,TRBJ2-7,NA,TGTGCCAGCCACCGGCAGGCCGGAGGGTACGAGCAGTACTTC,CASHRQAGGYEQYF
NA,TRBV29-1,TRBJ2-1,few,TGCAGCGTTGCGGGCTCCTACAATGAGCAGTTCTTC,CSVAGSYNEQFF
NA,TRBV18,TRBJ2-7,few,TGTGCCAGCTCACCAAAGACGGCAGTCTTTGTGGACGAGCAGTACTTC,CASSPKTAVFVDEQYF
TRBD2,TRBV10-3,TRBJ2-1,many,TGTGCCATCAGTGAGTCAGAGCGGGGGGCCAACAATGAGCAGTTCTTC,CAISESERGANNEQFF
TRBD2,TRBV7-2,TRBJ2-3,NA,TGTGCCAGCGGGCCTACAGGACGGGGAGGGGATACGCAGTATTTT,CASGPTGRGGDTQYF
TRBD1,TRBV12-3/TRBV12-4,TRBJ2-2,NA,TGTGCCAGCAGCCGGGACAGGGGGTGGACCGGGGAGCTGTTTTTT,CASSRDRGWTGELFF
TRBD2,TRBV7-2,TRBJ2-1,few,TGTGCCAGCAGCCCTCCAGGCCAGCGGGGTATCGGGCAGTTCTTC,CASSPPGQRGIGQFF
NA,TRBV7-9,TRBJ2-1,NA,TGTGCCAGCAGCTTAGCGTCTTGGGATGAGCAGTTCTTC,CASSLASWDEQFF
NA,TRBV29-1,TRBJ1-5,many,TGCAGCGCCGGGTGGGGGCCGGCTCAGCCCCAGCATTTT,CSAGWGPAQPQHF
TRBD1,TRBV4-1,TRBJ1-6,few,TGCGCCAGCAGCCAAGATCATGACAGGGTTGGTTCACCCCTCCACTTT,CASSQDHDRVGSPLHF
NA,TRBV5-1,TRBJ2-1,NA,TGCGCCAGCAGCAGTGAGGGCCACAGGGGGGGTGGTGAGCAGTTCTTC,CASSSEGHRGGGEQFF
NA,TRBV15,TRBJ2-2,many,TGTGCCACCAGCGCCCCGGAACCAAAGACGGCCGGGGAGCTGTTTTTT,CATSAPEPKTAGELFF
TRBD2,TRBV11-2,TRBJ2-5,NA,TGTGCCAGCAGCATCGGGGGGTACCTTACCCAGTACTTC,CASSIGGYLTQYF
NA,TRBV6-5,TRBJ1-2,few,TGTGCCAGCAGGGGGGGCGTCGGCTACACCTTC,CASRGGVGYTF
NA,TRBV20-1,TRBJ1-5,few,TGCAGTGCTACGTTGGGCAATCAGCCCCAGCATTTT,CSATLGNQPQHF
NA,TRBV7-8,TRBJ1-5,few,TGTGCCAGCAGCCCCCAGCGGATTTTCAGCAATCAGCCCCAGCATTTT,CASSPQRIFSNQPQHF
TRBD1,TRBV4-3,TRBJ2-1,few,TGCGCCAGCAGCCAAGAGAACAGGGGTGCTTACAATGAGCAGTTCTTC,CASSQENRGAYNEQFF
NA,TRBV2,TRBJ2-5,NA,TGTGCCAGCTTAAGCTGGGAGACCCAGTACTTC,CASLSWETQYF
NA,TRBV5-4,TRBJ1-4,few,TGTGCCAGCAGCTTGGGGGCCTCAACTAATGAAAAACTGTTTTTT,CASSLGASTNEKLFF
TRBD1,TRBV6-5,TRBJ1-1,NA,TGTGCCAGCAGTTACTCGGACAGGGCGAACACTGAAGCTTTCTTT,CASSYSDRANTEAFF
NA,TRBV3-1,TRBJ1-1,NA,TGTGCCAGCAGCCGCGGCAGTGAAGCTTTCTTT,CASSRGSEAFF
NA,TRBV29-1,TRBJ2-7,few,TGCAGCGTTTCGGCAGGGAACTACGAGCAGTACTTC,CSVSAGNYEQYF
NA,TRBV25-1,TRBJ1-6,few,TGTGCCAGCAGCTCCCCCCAGGGTGGTTCACCCCTCCACTTT,CASSSPQGGSPLHF
NA,TRBV14,TRBJ1-3,NA,TGTGCCAGCAGCCAATTAGTTGGAAACACCATATATTTT,CASSQLVGNTIYF
NA,TRBV7-2,TRBJ2-1,many,TGTGCCAGCAGCTTCAGTGTCCCCTACAATGAGCAGTTCTTC,CASSFSVPYNEQFF
TRBD2,TRBV2,TRBJ2-1,few,TGTGCCAGCCGTCGGGGCGGGGGTAACTACAATGAGCAGTTCTTC,CASRRGGGNYNEQFF
TRBD1,TRBV7-9,TRBJ1-2,few,TGTGCCAGCAGCCCTTGGACAGGGGGCCCCGTTGGCTATGGCTACACCTTC,CASSPWTGGPVGYGYTF
TRBD2,TRBV7-6,TRBJ2-1,NA,TGTGCCAGCGACGGGGGGGAGCGCTACAATGAGCAGTTCTTC,CASDGGERYNEQFF
TRBD1,TRBV20-1,TRBJ1-5,few,TGCAGTGCTGGGGCTCTAGGTGGACAGGGGCCCCATCAGCCCCAGCATTTT,CSAGALGGQGPHQPQHF
NA,TRBV5-1,TRBJ2-1,once,TGCGCCAGCATCCAAGCTTCGCACCCCATTCAGCTTGTCTTC,CASIQASHPIQLVF
NA,TRBV20-1,TRBJ2-5,few,TGCAGTGCTAATAGGGGGTACCAAGAGACCCAGTACTTC,CSANRGYQETQYF
NA,TRBV6-2/TRBV6-3,TRBJ1-1,few,TGTGCCAGCACCTCGGGGATCTCGGCTTTCTTT,CASTSGISAFF
NA,TRBV19,TRBJ2-5,NA,TGTGCCAGTAGTATACGGACTGGATGGGTGAAGACCCAGTACTTC,CASSIRTGWVKTQYF
TRBD1,TRBV9,TRBJ2-1,NA,TGTGCCAGCAGCACGGACAGGGGGTACAATGAGCAGTTCTTC,CASSTDRGYNEQFF
TRBD2,TRBV18,TRBJ2-1,NA,TGTGCCAGCTCACCACTAGCGGGGGGGACCCACAATGAGCAGTTCTTC,CASSPLAGGTHNEQFF
NA,TRBV5-1,TRBJ1-4,many,TGCGCCAGCAGCCACGACGAGGGGCGAAAAAAACTGTTTTTT,CASSHDEGRKKLFF
TRBD2,TRBV6-5,TRBJ2-3,few,TGTGCCAGCAGTTACGCGGGAGTGCCAGATACGCAGTATTTT,CASSYAGVPDTQYF
NA,TRBV19,TRBJ1-1,NA,TGTGCCAGTAGTATAGTCGAGTGGGCTTTCTTT,CASSIVEWAFF
TRBD2,TRBV4-1,TRBJ2-1,NA,TGCGCCAGCAGGCAAACCCGAGCGGGGGGGCCGAGGAATGAGCAGTTCTTC,CASRQTRAGGPRNEQFF